This TCR beta chain was recorded in a study of beta chain features in type 1 diabetes. This clone showed up just a few times. CDR1 is SGDLS, CDR2 YYNGEE, per germline. The ends were cut back, 3 bases at V and 2 bases at J, with 15 bases in the middle. This CDR3 has 16 amino acids. The authors reverse transcribed all of the isolated RNA, so sequencing captured expressed TCRB transcripts. Profiling relied on immunoSEQ multiplex PCR, and the TCRdb table lists in-frame clones only, not all of them. The table has roughly 150,000 clones, over 8.5% seen once. The chain is built from TRBV9 and TRBJ2-1, with D tentatively TRBD1 or TRBD2 (5 bases each). The sequenced sample was central memory CD4+ T cells from blood. The clonotype was recovered from a man aged 18 to 29 in good health. CDR3 in DNA: TGTGCCAGCAGCGCCACCGGGACCGCCGCCTACAATGAGCAGTTCTTC. It encodes CASSATGTAAYNEQFF.